The clone carrying this T cell receptor beta chain was seen a handful of times. This specimen belongs to a study of patients and donors after allogeneic stem cell transplantation. TCRdb called the RT-PCR reads again in MiXCR, with one record for every CDR3 protein. This table has 25,000 to 35,000 distinct CDR3 sequences, approximately 6.2% appearing once. Germline values: CDR1 LGHNA, CDR2 YSLEER. Trimming removed 0 bases from V and 6 bases from J, with 11 bases in between. CDR3 length equals 15 residues. The TCR was taken from a human donor who was either an allogeneic HSCT recipient or a stem cell or donor lymphocyte infusion donor (not recorded which). It is not recorded whose cells these are; they may come from a transplant donor. The sequenced material came from blood, either unsorted or a sorted T cell fraction (not recorded which). The chain couples TRBV4-3 to TRBJ1-4, with D perhaps matching TRBD1 (6 bases). In nucleotides, the CDR3 is TGCGCCAGCAGCCAAGATGGGGGGCGGTATGAAAAACTGTTTTTT. The encoded protein is CASSQDGGRYEKLFF.